The rows below give T cell receptor beta chains drawn from one sample of a study of blood T cells in healthy people across ages. TCRdb reprocessed the 5' RACE reads via MiXCR and lists one record per CDR3 protein. The table lists 550,000 to 800,000 distinct CDR3 sequences, 32% of them singletons. The sequenced sample was blood. The receptors stem from a woman aged 80 or older in good health. The CDR3 runs from the conserved cysteine through the conserved F or W. A D gene is named only where the DNA matches it firmly.

D gene: -
J gene: TRBJ1-2
V gene: TRBV7-9
CDR3 protein: CASSLVVGVNYGYTF

D gene: TRBD2
J gene: TRBJ2-1
V gene: TRBV7-3
CDR3 protein: CASSFRQRGLGDEQFF

D gene: -
J gene: TRBJ1-1
V gene: TRBV27
CDR3 protein: CASSTGHMNGAFF

D gene: TRBD2
J gene: TRBJ2-2
V gene: TRBV20-1
CDR3 protein: CSASALAGGRRELFF

D gene: -
J gene: TRBJ2-1
V gene: TRBV7-9
CDR3 protein: CAGSLGGGNEQFF

D gene: -
J gene: TRBJ2-5
V gene: TRBV7-3
CDR3 protein: CASSFEAAATQYF

D gene: -
J gene: TRBJ2-2
V gene: TRBV29-1
CDR3 protein: CSVEDPSENTGELFF

D gene: TRBD1
J gene: TRBJ1-4
V gene: TRBV20-1
CDR3 protein: CSAGDLTGEKEKLFF

D gene: -
J gene: TRBJ1-2
V gene: TRBV30
CDR3 protein: CAWSVLVGIYGYTF

D gene: -
J gene: TRBJ2-2
V gene: TRBV5-1
CDR3 protein: CASSLGGQGSTGELFF

D gene: TRBD1
J gene: TRBJ2-7
V gene: TRBV6-2/TRBV6-3
CDR3 protein: CASDSGGQGIYEQYF

D gene: TRBD1
J gene: TRBJ2-5
V gene: TRBV5-5
CDR3 protein: CASSSTYSTGVETQYF

D gene: -
J gene: TRBJ2-4
V gene: TRBV20-1
CDR3 protein: CSARDMGGTAKNIQYF

D gene: TRBD1
J gene: TRBJ1-1
V gene: TRBV7-3
CDR3 protein: CASSAQGAEAFF

D gene: TRBD1
J gene: TRBJ1-2
V gene: TRBV5-1
CDR3 protein: CASSADRGTLYGYTF

D gene: -
J gene: TRBJ2-3
V gene: TRBV6-2/TRBV6-3
CDR3 protein: CASSYSGANTDTQYF

D gene: TRBD1
J gene: TRBJ2-3
V gene: TRBV7-9
CDR3 protein: CASSSGQGMKDTQYF

D gene: -
J gene: TRBJ1-5
V gene: TRBV2
CDR3 protein: CASSEQGLSNQPQHF

D gene: TRBD1
J gene: TRBJ1-2
V gene: TRBV5-6
CDR3 protein: CASSPRQGARYGYTF

D gene: TRBD2
J gene: TRBJ2-3
V gene: TRBV7-2
CDR3 protein: CASSLGLARDTQYF

D gene: TRBD2
J gene: TRBJ2-5
V gene: TRBV7-2
CDR3 protein: CASSPTSGGWETQYF

D gene: -
J gene: TRBJ2-1
V gene: TRBV5-6
CDR3 protein: CASSLGQAYGEQFF

D gene: TRBD1
J gene: TRBJ2-7
V gene: TRBV5-1
CDR3 protein: CASSLLGTGASEQYF

D gene: -
J gene: TRBJ1-1
V gene: TRBV20-1
CDR3 protein: CSARGQGRSTEAFF

D gene: -
J gene: TRBJ2-7
V gene: TRBV7-9
CDR3 protein: CASSLNGGLYEQYF

D gene: -
J gene: TRBJ2-4
V gene: TRBV7-9
CDR3 protein: CASSLDSFLAKNIQYF

D gene: TRBD2
J gene: TRBJ2-1
V gene: TRBV7-2
CDR3 protein: CASSLTHGGAFNVQFF

D gene: -
J gene: TRBJ1-1
V gene: TRBV4-3
CDR3 protein: CASSQDSQDEAFF

D gene: -
J gene: TRBJ2-3
V gene: TRBV13
CDR3 protein: CASSFGPDTQYF

D gene: -
J gene: TRBJ1-4
V gene: TRBV7-2
CDR3 protein: CASSFTRATNEKLFF

D gene: -
J gene: TRBJ1-5
V gene: TRBV7-8
CDR3 protein: CASSFNRGGNQPQHF

D gene: -
J gene: TRBJ2-1
V gene: TRBV25-1
CDR3 protein: CASSEWVADEQFF

D gene: -
J gene: TRBJ2-1
V gene: TRBV5-5
CDR3 protein: CASSLPPSSYNEQFF

D gene: TRBD2
J gene: TRBJ2-3
V gene: TRBV20-1
CDR3 protein: CSGEIASGGGGTDTQYF

D gene: -
J gene: TRBJ1-1
V gene: TRBV15
CDR3 protein: CATSRDMNTEAFF

D gene: TRBD1
J gene: TRBJ2-1
V gene: TRBV5-1
CDR3 protein: CVSSAGQGGGEQFF

D gene: TRBD1
J gene: TRBJ1-1
V gene: TRBV20-1
CDR3 protein: CSGQDRGTDTEAFF

D gene: -
J gene: TRBJ2-3
V gene: TRBV12-3/TRBV12-4
CDR3 protein: CASRTVGTDTEYF

D gene: -
J gene: TRBJ1-5
V gene: TRBV10-3
CDR3 protein: CAISEAVNQPQHF

D gene: TRBD2
J gene: TRBJ2-3
V gene: TRBV15
CDR3 protein: CATSLAGGLSDTQYF

D gene: TRBD1
J gene: TRBJ1-1
V gene: TRBV6-1
CDR3 protein: CASSYTGAVTEAFF

D gene: TRBD1
J gene: TRBJ1-2
V gene: TRBV6-1
CDR3 protein: CASRPGTGYRGYTF

D gene: -
J gene: TRBJ2-1
V gene: TRBV16
CDR3 protein: CASSPTWGLNNEQFF

D gene: TRBD2
J gene: -
V gene: TRBV6-1
CDR3 protein: CASSEAGDEQYF

D gene: TRBD2
J gene: TRBJ2-3
V gene: TRBV20-1
CDR3 protein: CSASFLAGGPTDTQYF

D gene: TRBD1
J gene: TRBJ2-6
V gene: TRBV10-3
CDR3 protein: CAISESAGGPSGANVLTF

D gene: -
J gene: TRBJ1-2
V gene: TRBV4-1
CDR3 protein: CASSLGADNYGYTF

D gene: -
J gene: TRBJ1-1
V gene: TRBV6-4
CDR3 protein: CASSEERNTEAFF

D gene: -
J gene: TRBJ2-1
V gene: TRBV5-1
CDR3 protein: CASSLVLGYNEQFF

D gene: -
J gene: TRBJ2-1
V gene: TRBV5-1
CDR3 protein: CASSLAVRTAAYNEQFF

D gene: -
J gene: TRBJ1-1
V gene: TRBV18
CDR3 protein: CASSPSAPREAFF

D gene: -
J gene: TRBJ1-5
V gene: TRBV15
CDR3 protein: CATSRDGETNQPQHF

D gene: -
J gene: TRBJ2-1
V gene: TRBV7-6
CDR3 protein: CASSLQPRALDEQFF

D gene: TRBD2
J gene: TRBJ2-2
V gene: TRBV27
CDR3 protein: CASSFAGGRPGELFF